This TCR beta chain was captured by sequencing in a study of shared clonotypes between healthy human individuals. Turning to the study itself: CD4 naive and CD4 memory each took three plates per donor, while CD8 naive took two and CD8 memory one.

Study observations and caveats: On the whole, naive subsets had larger estimated richness than memory subsets had. In this cohort, only blood was sampled, and tissue repertoires likely differ.

Trimming removed 3 bases from V and 3 bases from J, with 15 bases in between. Germline V gene lookup returns CDR1 KGHSH and CDR2 LQKENI. The CDR3 covers 15 residues. Details on this clone: The antigen is undetermined.

Clones were read by immunoSEQ multiplex PCR, and TCRdb kept only the in-frame ones, dropping some. The sample consists of about 1.5 million clones, nearly 99% of them appearing once. The J gene is TRBJ2-7, the V gene TRBV18; TRBD2 is a possible D gene (5 bases). This clonotype originated in a man between 25 and 39 years old in good health. Input material: naive CD4+ T cells sorted from blood. Documented subset: CD45RA+ positively selected. The DNA of the CDR3 is TGTGCCAGCTCACCTACTGGACTTCCCATCTACGAGCAGTACTTC. This codes for CASSPTGLPIYEQYF.